One sample yielded the 27 T cell receptor beta chains listed below, sequenced in a study of blood T cell repertoires in COVID-19. The data were produced by immunoSEQ multiplex PCR, yet TCRdb's version contains in-frame clones alone and is incomplete. The table has some 140,000 clones, 84% seen once. Sequencing was carried out using PBMCs or T cells enriched from blood (not recorded which). The receptors were gathered from a man aged 35 to 55 with acute COVID-19.

The chain combines TRBV19 with TRBJ2-1; 9 bases fit TRBD1. The V gene's germline CDR1 is LNHDA and CDR2 SQIVND (reference sequence). V trimming: 4 bases; J trimming: 8 bases; junction bases outside the gene matches: 9. The CDR3 runs to 15 residues. CDR3 residues: CASSTRTGDGDEQFF. For the CDR3, the DNA is TGTGCCAGTAGTACCCGGACAGGGGATGGTGATGAGCAGTTCTTC. The full variable domain, completed using reference TRBV19 and TRBJ2-1, is DGGITQSPKYLFRKEGQNVTLSCEQNLNHDAMYWYRQDPGQGLRLIYYSQIVNDFQKGDIAEGYSVSREKKESFPLTVTSAQKNPTAFYLCASSTRTGDGDEQFFGPGTRLTVL.

The V call is TRBV6-2 or TRBV6-3, the J call TRBJ1-6; 7 bases are shared with TRBD1. After removal of 5 bases from V and 8 bases from J, the junction contained 9 bases not matched to a gene. CDR1 and CDR2 (germline): MNHEY, SVGEGT. CDR3 length: 15 amino acids. The chain's CDR3 is CASSNPGQVDSPLHF. The CDR3 coding sequence is TGTGCCAGCAGTAACCCTGGACAGGTCGATTCACCCCTCCACTTT.

The chain carries TRBV28 and TRBJ1-6; D gene unclear. CDR1 MDHEN and CDR2 SYDVKM come from the germline V gene. The CDR3 consists of 14 residues. V dropped 5 bases and J dropped 7 bases, with 12 bases sitting between them. The CDR3 region is CASSQGAVNSPLHF. The CDR3 coding sequence is TGTGCCAGCAGTCAAGGTGCGGTCAATTCACCCCTCCACTTT.

The chain uses TRBV27 and TRBJ2-3; perhaps TRBD1 as D (6 bases). From germline, CDR1 is MNHEY and CDR2 SMNVEV (reference sequence). Deletions cut 8 bases from V and 0 bases from J, with 12 bases between. The CDR3 contains 14 residues. CDR3 amino acids: CASRTGTSTDTQYF. The CDR3 DNA follows: TGTGCCAGCCGCACCGGGACAAGCACAGATACGCAGTATTTT.

The chain has TRBV28 and TRBJ2-5, with D possibly being TRBD1 (6 bases). Germline V gene sequence: CDR1 MDHEN, CDR2 SYDVKM. There are 13 residues in the CDR3. V was pared by 6 bases and J by 5 bases, with 13 bases between. The CDR3 DNA sequence: TGTGCCAGCAGCCAGGGGATTAGGGAGACCCAGTACTTC. This translates into CASSQGIRETQYF.

This sequence joins TRBV2 and TRBJ2-1; possible D gene TRBD2, 5 bases. This CDR3 contains 12 residues. Trimming removed 1 base from V and 10 bases from J, with 8 bases in between. CDR1 and CDR2 (germline): SNHLY, FYNNEI. DNA for the CDR3: TGTGCCAGCAGTGAAGGAGGGCTCGAGCAGTTCTTC. It yields the protein CASSEGGLEQFF.

This chain links TRBV24-1 with TRBJ1-1; 9 nucleotides match TRBD1. Trimming cost V 9 bases and J 3 bases; bases outside gene matches: 4. CDR1 and CDR2 from the germline V gene are KGHDR and SFDVKD. The CDR3 covers 13 residues. The DNA for the CDR3 is TGTGCCACCTTGGGACAGGGTGACACTGAAGCTTTCTTT. It encodes CATLGQGDTEAFF.

The rearrangement links TRBV7-6 to TRBJ2-7; tentatively, D is TRBD1 (6 bases). The CDR3 covers 16 residues. V lost 5 bases to trimming and J lost 0 bases, with 17 bases between them. Germline lookup yields CDR1 SGHVS and CDR2 FNYEAQ. CDR3 in amino acids: CASSIRGGKGSYEQYF. In DNA, the CDR3 is TGTGCCAGCAGCATCAGAGGGGGTAAAGGCTCCTACGAGCAGTACTTC.

This CDR3 is CASSITGWDTEAFF. The CDR3 DNA is TGTGCCAGTAGTATTACAGGGTGGGACACTGAAGCTTTCTTT. The chain couples TRBV19 to TRBJ1-1, with a possible D match to TRBD1 (6 bases). Germline V gives CDR1 LNHDA, CDR2 SQIVND (reference sequence). Trimming took off 3 bases at V and 3 bases at J, with 11 bases between the two ends. The CDR3 is 14 amino acids.

The CDR3 region has the DNA TGTGCCAGCAGCTTGGGGTTGGGACAGGGGAATGAAAAACTGTTTTTT. This codes for CASSLGLGQGNEKLFF. The chain couples TRBV5-5 to TRBJ1-4; TRBD1 agrees at 10 bases. V trimming: 0 bases; J trimming: 5 bases; junction bases outside the gene matches: 4. From germline, CDR1 is SGHKS and CDR2 YYEKEE (reference sequence). The CDR3 consists of 16 residues.

The rearrangement uses TRBV7-9 and TRBJ1-5; D is ambiguous. V lost 4 bases and J 2 bases, leaving 9 bases between the germline ends. Germline CDR1 reads SEHNR; CDR2 reads FQNEAQ (reference sequence). The CDR3 spans 14 residues. In nucleotides, the CDR3 is TGTGCCAGCAGCTCAACCTCGGGCAATCAGCCCCAGCATTTT. This gives the protein CASSSTSGNQPQHF. Filled out from reference TRBV7-9 and TRBJ1-5, the complete variable domain reads DTGVSQNPRHKITKRGQNVTFRCDPISEHNRLYWYRQTLGQGPEFLTYFQNEAQLEKSRLLSDRFSAERPKGSFSTLEIQRTEQGDSAMYLCASSSTSGNQPQHFGDGTRLSIL.

The rearrangement joins TRBV19 to TRBJ1-5; the D is unclear. This CDR3 region has 16 residues. Germline CDR1 and CDR2: LNHDA and SQIVND (reference sequence). The V end was cut by 0 bases, the J end by 0 bases, with 9 bases between. CDR3 amino acids: CASSIDLEISNQPQHF. In DNA form, the CDR3 reads TGTGCCAGTAGTATAGATCTTGAGATTAGCAATCAGCCCCAGCATTTT.

The chain carries TRBV19 and TRBJ2-5; D is perhaps TRBD2 (5 bases). CDR1 is LNHDA and CDR2 is SQIVND in the germline V gene (reference sequence). The CDR3 totals 11 residues. Trimming stripped 8 bases from V and 10 bases from J, with 14 bases between. CDR3 region: CASCERVGQYF. As DNA, the CDR3 is TGTGCCAGTTGCGAGAGGGTGGGCCAGTACTTC.

The CDR3 loop reads CASSPLGQGYTEAFF. CDR3 sequence (DNA): TGTGCCAGCAGCCCCCTGGGACAGGGGTACACTGAAGCTTTCTTT. The chain is built from TRBV7-2 and TRBJ1-1; TRBD1 agrees at 10 bases. CDR3 length: 15 amino acids. Germline V gives CDR1 SGHTA, CDR2 FQGNSA. V shed 5 bases and J 3 bases; nucleotides not matched to a gene: 6.

The genes are TRBV18 and TRBJ1-1; no definite D call. Per germline, CDR1 KGHSH and CDR2 LQKENI. Trimming stripped 3 bases from V and 4 bases from J, with 12 bases between. The CDR3 has 14 amino acids. CDR3 loop: CASSPISDGTEAFF. DNA for the CDR3: TGTGCCAGCTCACCTATCAGTGATGGCACTGAAGCTTTCTTT.

The chain has TRBV27 and TRBJ1-5; no clear D gene. This CDR3 comprises 12 residues. From germline, CDR1 is MNHEY and CDR2 SMNVEV (reference sequence). V dropped 6 bases and J dropped 3 bases, with 6 bases sitting between them. The chain's CDR3 is CASSPLNQPQHF. The DNA of the CDR3 is TGTGCCAGCAGCCCCCTCAATCAGCCCCAGCATTTT.

The rearrangement uses TRBV7-9 and TRBJ1-6, with a possible D match to TRBD1 (5 bases). Trimming shortened V by 1 base and J by 8 bases, and 6 bases separated the two germline ends. The germline V gene has CDR1 SEHNR and CDR2 FQNEAQ (reference sequence). This CDR3 comprises 13 residues. CDR3 sequence reads: CASSLGGDSPLHF. DNA of the CDR3: TGTGCCAGCAGCTTAGGGGGGGATTCACCCCTCCACTTT. The entire variable domain, with the rest obtained from reference TRBV7-9 and TRBJ1-6, is as follows: DTGVSQNPRHKITKRGQNVTFRCDPISEHNRLYWYRQTLGQGPEFLTYFQNEAQLEKSRLLSDRFSAERPKGSFSTLEIQRTEQGDSAMYLCASSLGGDSPLHFGNGTRLTVT.

CDR3 region: CASSALGTGVTEAFF. CDR3 in DNA: TGTGCCAGCAGTGCCCTAGGGACAGGGGTCACTGAAGCTTTCTTT. The J gene is TRBJ1-1, the V gene TRBV25-1, with 10 bases that match TRBD1. The ends lost 4 bases at V and 4 bases at J; junction bases unmatched: 6. The CDR3 spans 15 residues. Germline lookup yields CDR1 MGHDK and CDR2 SYGVNS.

The V and J genes are TRBV3-1 (or the pseudogene TRBV3-2) and TRBJ2-5; the match to TRBD2 covers 9 bases. Germline V gene data show CDR1 as LGHDT and CDR2 as YNNKEL (reference sequence). The length of the CDR3 is 16 residues. Trimming at V came to 1 base and at J to 4 bases, leaving 7 bases not matched to a gene. CDR3 sequence: CASSQAGPSGVETQYF. The CDR3 DNA reads TGTGCCAGCAGCCAAGCGGGCCCTAGCGGGGTAGAGACCCAGTACTTC.

Here the CDR3 reads CASSQEKDIKNQPQHF. CDR3 DNA: TGTGCCAGCAGCCAAGAAAAGGACATAAAGAATCAGCCCCAGCATTTT. This chain links TRBV4-2 with TRBJ1-5; D may be TRBD1 (5 bases). The germline CDR1 and CDR2 sequences are LGHNA and YNFKEQ. V was shortened by 0 bases and J by 4 bases, with 13 bases between the two germline ends. The CDR3 runs 16 residues.

The chain couples TRBV28 to TRBJ2-1; D unclear. Per germline, CDR1 MDHEN and CDR2 SYDVKM. V lost 4 bases and J lost 4, with 8 bases in between. CDR3 length: 13 amino acids. The CDR3 loop reads CASSYDTYNEQFF. The CDR3 region has the DNA TGTGCCAGCAGTTACGACACTTACAATGAGCAGTTCTTC.

CDR3 residues: CASTFRRVGQGWSPLHF. In DNA form, the CDR3 reads TGTGCCAGCACTTTTCGTAGGGTAGGACAGGGGTGGTCACCCCTCCACTTT. J is TRBJ1-6 and V is TRBV3-1 (or the pseudogene TRBV3-2); 9 positions agree with TRBD1. Trimming removed 7 bases from V and 10 bases from J; junction bases left unmatched: 17. The length of the CDR3 is 17 residues. CDR1 is LGHDT and CDR2 is YNNKEL in the germline V gene (reference sequence).

The chain joins TRBV4-3 to TRBJ1-1; the D is unclear. Germline assignment: CDR1 LGHNA and CDR2 YSLEER. The CDR3 contains 13 residues. Trimming stripped 4 bases from V and 1 base from J, with 7 bases between. CDR3 DNA: TGCGCCAGCAGCCCTAGAAGGAACACTGAAGCTTTCTTT. It is translated as CASSPRRNTEAFF.

The V gene is TRBV6-5, the J gene TRBJ1-1, with TRBD1 matching 8 bases. The germline CDR1 and CDR2 sequences are MNHEY and SVGAGI. With 7 bases clipped from V and 4 bases from J, the junction kept 11 bases outside the gene matches. The CDR3 contains 15 residues. CDR3 sequence (DNA): TGTGCCAGCACAAGGACAGGGAACTTCGTCACTGAAGCTTTCTTT. This gives the protein CASTRTGNFVTEAFF.

The V call is TRBV9, the J call TRBJ2-7, with 10 positions matching TRBD2. This CDR3 has 15 amino acids. CDR1 and CDR2 (germline): SGDLS, YYNGEE. With 0 bases clipped from V and 4 bases from J, the junction kept 4 bases outside the gene matches. CDR3 protein: CASSVELAGVYEQYF. CDR3 in DNA: TGTGCCAGCAGCGTAGAGCTAGCGGGGGTGTACGAGCAGTACTTC.

This rearrangement joins TRBV28 to TRBJ1-2; 7 bases line up with TRBD1. CDR1 is MDHEN, CDR2 SYDVKM, per germline. V gave up 7 bases and J gave up 4 bases; unmatched junction bases: 6. The CDR3 extends over 13 amino acids. The CDR3 nucleotides read TGTGCCAGCAACCGACAGGGCGGCTATGGCTACACCTTC. It specifies CASNRQGGYGYTF.

The CDR3 bases are TGTGCCAGCAGCTTGGTAGACAGAGACAATGAGCAGTTCTTC. As protein: CASSLVDRDNEQFF. This rearrangement joins TRBV5-6 to TRBJ2-1, with TRBD1 as a possible D gene (5 bases). The CDR3 runs 14 residues. The V end lost 0 bases, the J end lost 5 bases, and 9 bases lay between the germline ends. Germline loops: CDR1 SGHDT, CDR2 YYEEEE.